This T cell receptor (beta chain) was found in a study of control samples from healthy donors and cancer patients. This clone has a single count. Between the trimmed V and J ends, which lost 0 bases and 7 bases, there was a span of 16 bases. Germline CDR1 reads SGHDT; CDR2 reads YYEEEE. There are 15 residues in the CDR3. The protocol was immunoSEQ multiplex PCR, while the TCRdb copy is restricted to in-frame clones and leaves out a portion. This sample has about 89,000 clones; roughly nine tenths occur once, and the top ten carry around a fifth. V gene TRBV5-6 combines with J gene TRBJ1-2; no definite D call. The sequenced sample consisted of blood. This TCR was sampled from a man aged 30 to 45 in good health. CDR3 DNA: TGTGCCAGCAGCTTGGGGGGTGCCCCCAGGCGTGGCTACACCTTC. It yields the protein CASSLGGAPRRGYTF.